This T cell receptor (beta chain) originates from a study of OX40 agonist ivuxolimab in advanced cancers. At the level of the study: Head and neck, renal cell, melanoma or hepatocellular carcinoma were the cancers that dose-escalation patients had. 30% to 40% of patients had received prior checkpoint inhibitor therapy.

Germline CDR1 LNHDA, CDR2 SQIVND (reference sequence). This CDR3 region has 13 residues. J was trimmed by 5 bases and V by 10 bases; bases with no gene match: 5. Sequencing was performed with immunoSEQ multiplex PCR; in TCRdb, only in-frame clones are kept and a portion is missing. The table shows 80,000 or so clones, with about 85% occurring only once. Autoimmune disease history or systemic immunosuppression disqualified patients. The sequencing used CD4+ or CD8+ T cells sorted from blood, collected in a trial of the OX40 agonist ivuxolimab. This clonotype was obtained from an adult with an advanced solid tumor such as melanoma, head and neck, liver or kidney cancer. This chain connects TRBV19 to TRBJ1-6; 7 nucleotides match TRBD1. CDR3 bases: TGTGCCACTAAAGACAGGGATAATTCACCCCTCCACTTT. This codes for CATKDRDNSPLHF.